These 19 T cell receptor beta chains were sequenced from one sample in a study of neurological immune-mediated disorders. TCRdb reprocessed the 5' RACE reads via MiXCR and lists one record per CDR3 protein. The data hold approximately 50,000 distinct CDR3 sequences, with 10% to 13% observed a single time. Material: PBMCs. Source of these receptors: a man in his 70s with HTLV-1-associated myelopathy (HAM/TSP).

The table lists this clonotype with many counts. This rearrangement joins TRBV11-2 to TRBJ2-6; no clear D. The CDR3 length is 14 residues. Germline V gene data show CDR1 as SGHAT and CDR2 as FQNNGV. V lost 9 bases to trimming and J lost 2 bases, with 11 bases between them. The CDR3 DNA is TGTGCCAGTTCGAACAGAGCTGGGGCCAACGTCCTGACTTTC. Translated: CASSNRAGANVLTF.

Many counts were recorded for this clonotype. The chain couples TRBV24-1 to TRBJ2-1; 7 bases match TRBD2. The trim removed 3 bases at V and 8 bases at J, leaving 6 bases unmatched. Germline V gives CDR1 KGHDR, CDR2 SFDVKD. The CDR3 is 14 amino acids. CDR3 sequence reads: CATSDPGRRDEQFF. The CDR3 nucleotides read TGTGCCACCAGTGATCCCGGGAGGAGGGATGAGCAGTTCTTC.

This clonotype was observed at least ten times. The rearrangement uses TRBV5-6 and TRBJ2-3, with 7 bases fitting TRBD1. The junction had 2 bases not matched to a gene; V was cut back by 3 bases and J by 1 base. This CDR3 is 14 amino acids long. Germline V gene data show CDR1 as SGHDT and CDR2 as YYEEEE. CDR3 nucleotides: TGTGCCAGCAGCTACGGGACAGGCACAGATACGCAGTATTTT. Its translation: CASSYGTGTDTQYF.

This clonotype was counted ten times or more. V is TRBV20-1 and J is TRBJ2-3; D perhaps matches TRBD1 (6 bases). Germline V gene sequence: CDR1 DFQATT, CDR2 SNEGSKA (reference sequence). V was cut by 6 bases and J by 4 bases, with 20 bases left in between. The CDR3 length is 15 residues. CDR3 in amino acids: CSAPPSGGAADTQYF. CDR3 nucleotide sequence: TGCAGTGCCCCCCCGAGTGGGGGCGCGGCAGATACGCAGTATTTT.

This clonotype was picked up many times. This chain connects TRBV28 to TRBJ2-7; D call uncertain. Germline CDR1 reads MDHEN; CDR2 reads SYDVKM. The CDR3 is 14 residues long. V lost 4 bases to trimming and J lost 3 bases, with 13 bases between them. In DNA, the CDR3 is TGTGCCAGCAGTTCAAGAAGGGATAACTACGAGCAGTACTTC. Translation: CASSSRRDNYEQYF.

This clonotype has a count of ten or more. V and J are TRBV20-1 and TRBJ2-2, with D perhaps matching TRBD1 or TRBD2 (7 bases each). CDR3 size: 16 residues. The V gene lost 6 bases and the J gene lost 7 bases, with 24 bases spanning the gap. CDR1 is DFQATT and CDR2 is SNEGSKA in the germline V gene (reference sequence). The CDR3 DNA reads as TGCAGTGCCCCGAAGTGGGAGGGGGCCATGCGCGGGGAGCTGTTTTTT. Translation: CSAPKWEGAMRGELFF.

This clonotype was detected many times. The J gene is TRBJ1-5, the V gene TRBV12-3 or TRBV12-4; D is unclear. V gave up 2 bases and J gave up 4 bases, with 12 bases separating them. The CDR3 loop spans 15 amino acids. CDR3 sequence: CASSLIEGRNQPQHF. The CDR3 DNA sequence: TGTGCCAGCAGTTTAATCGAGGGCCGGAATCAGCCCCAGCATTTT.

This clonotype occurred many times. The chain combines TRBV28 with TRBJ2-7, with 12 bases matching TRBD1. V gave up 4 bases and J gave up 10 bases; unmatched junction bases: 14. The CDR3 totals 16 residues. Germline V gives CDR1 MDHEN, CDR2 SYDVKM. This chain's CDR3 is CASSSRGGTGGDPQYF. CDR3 bases: TGTGCCAGCAGTTCCCGGGGGGGGACAGGGGGCGATCCCCAGTACTTC.

The V call is TRBV20-1, the J call TRBJ1-5; no firm D call. In germline, CDR1 is DFQATT, CDR2 SNEGSKA (reference sequence). The CDR3 sequence is 13 residues long. Trimming shortened V by 3 bases and J by 7 bases, and 13 bases separated the two germline ends. CDR3 sequence: CSASPGVGQPQHF. CDR3 coding DNA: TGCAGTGCTAGCCCGGGAGTAGGGCAGCCCCAGCATTTT.

This clonotype appeared many times. The chain is built from TRBV12-3 or TRBV12-4 and TRBJ2-5; no reliable D call. Between the trimmed V and J ends, which lost 3 bases and 6 bases, there was a span of 5 bases. This CDR3 has 11 residues. CDR3 protein: CASSFSQTQYF. The CDR3 region has the DNA TGTGCCAGCAGTTTTAGTCAGACCCAGTACTTC.

This clonotype was found many times. In DNA form, the CDR3 reads TGTGCCAGCAGTTACTTCGGCGGCCAAGAGACCCAGTACTTC. The encoded protein is CASSYFGGQETQYF. The chain has TRBV6-5 and TRBJ2-5; no definite D call. Trimming removed 1 base from V and 1 base from J, with 7 bases in between. The CDR3 contains 14 residues. Germline-derived CDR1 and CDR2 are MNHEY and SVGAGI.

This clonotype was seen ten or more times. This rearrangement joins TRBV4-3 to TRBJ2-3, with 8 nucleotides matching TRBD2. This CDR3 is built from 16 residues. Trimming removed 4 bases from V and 2 bases from J; junction bases left unmatched: 8. Germline CDR1 reads LGHNA; CDR2 reads YSLEER. The CDR3, as DNA: TGCGCCAGCAGCCTTTCGGGCGGGAGGAACACAGATACGCAGTATTTT. This translates into CASSLSGGRNTDTQYF.

The CDR3 reads CSARDMGTFDEQYF. As DNA, the CDR3 is TGCAGTGCTAGAGATATGGGGACATTTGATGAGCAGTACTTC. The rearrangement uses TRBV20-1 and TRBJ2-7; tentative D call: TRBD1 (6 bases). V lost 0 bases to trimming and J lost 7 bases, with 16 bases between them. CDR1 and CDR2 (germline): DFQATT, SNEGSKA (reference sequence). CDR3 length: 14 amino acids.

This clonotype was counted ten times or more. The chain links TRBV5-1 to TRBJ1-1; TRBD1 might be the D (6 bases). Trimming left V 3 bases short and J 1 base short, with 7 bases between. The CDR3 runs to 13 residues. Germline-derived CDR1 and CDR2 are SGHRS and YFSETQ. In DNA, the CDR3 is TGCGCCAGCAGCTGGGGACAGAACACTGAAGCTTTCTTT. Translated, it gives CASSWGQNTEAFF.

The table lists this clonotype with a few counts. V gene TRBV29-1 combines with J gene TRBJ2-5, with a tentative D call TRBD2 (5 bases). Germline-derived CDR1 and CDR2 are SQVTM and ANQGSEA. Trimming removed 8 bases at V and 5 bases at J, with 12 bases between. The CDR3 spans 11 residues. The CDR3 loop reads CSTLGGETQYF. Here the CDR3 DNA reads TGCAGCACTTTGGGCGGGGAGACCCAGTACTTC.

This clonotype was counted many times. The chain couples TRBV19 to TRBJ2-5; 9 bases map to TRBD2. CDR3 size: 13 residues. From germline, CDR1 is LNHDA and CDR2 SQIVND (reference sequence). CDR3 coding DNA: TGTGCGTGCGGGAGGGTTTTGGAAGAGACCCAGTACTTC. This translates into CACGRVLEETQYF.

This clonotype has a count of ten or more. This chain joins TRBV28 and TRBJ1-6, with D possibly TRBD1 on 6 matching bases. Trimming cost V 1 base and J 0 bases, with 10 bases left between them. Germline CDR1 is MDHEN and CDR2 is SYDVKM. The CDR3 length is 17 residues. In DNA form, the CDR3 reads TGTGCCAGCAGTTTATCCCGGACAGTCTCCTATAATTCACCCCTCCACTTT. Translated, it gives CASSLSRTVSYNSPLHF. The full variable domain, its missing parts supplied by reference TRBV28 and TRBJ1-6, is DVKVTQSSRYLVKRTGEKVFLECVQDMDHENMFWYRQDPGLGLRLIYFSYDVKMKEKGDIPEGYSVSREKKERFSLILESASTNQTSMYLCASSLSRTVSYNSPLHFGNGTRLTVT.

This clonotype was observed at least ten times. V gene TRBV20-1 combines with J gene TRBJ2-1; 8 bases are a match to TRBD2. The J segment lost 3 bases and the V segment lost 4 bases, leaving 8 bases of the junction unmatched. The germline V gene has CDR1 DFQATT and CDR2 SNEGSKA (reference sequence). The CDR3 totals 15 residues. For the CDR3, the DNA is TGCAGTGCTAAGAGCGGTAGCGGGGTCTACAATGAGCAGTTCTTC. Translation: CSAKSGSGVYNEQFF.

Ten or more counts support this clonotype. The rearrangement joins TRBV4-3 to TRBJ2-2; 9 bases align to TRBD2. The CDR3 consists of 17 residues. CDR1 is LGHNA, CDR2 YSLEER, per germline. The ends lost 1 base at V and 6 bases at J; junction bases unmatched: 9. The CDR3 DNA is TGCGCCAGCAGCCAAGCACTGGCTAGCGGGACCGCCGGGGAGCTGTTTTTT. Amino acid sequence: CASSQALASGTAGELFF.